The T cell receptor (beta chain) described here comes from a study of tumor and adjacent non-tumor tissue in lung cancer. Study at large: Histology: around 13 adenocarcinoma, a couple of squamous cell carcinoma, 1 small cell lung cancer. On average, productive TCRbeta reads reached 4 million to 4.5 million per sample. The patients, 10 or so men and five or six women, were about 31 to 76 with stage I to III disease. Study-level points and caveats: Shorter survival was associated with higher TCR diversity in tumors.

The library came from three nested PCR rounds adapted from ARM-PCR protocols. TCRdb re-called the multiplex PCR reads through MiXCR, storing one row per CDR3 protein. Here the sample spans roughly 75,000 distinct CDR3 sequences, 65% to 85% being singletons. This sample's RNA came from whole unsorted tissue. The normal lung tissue was taken more than 3 cm from the tumor edge. In regard to this clonotype: No antigen is known for it. Compared with germline, one end of the junction differs, possibly owing to a read error.

This clonotype originated in a man in his fifties or sixties with non-small cell lung cancer. Sequenced sample: distant non-tumor lung tissue.

CDR3 in amino acids: CASSFVDAQYF. In DNA, the CDR3 is TGTGCCAGCAGCTTTGTAGATGCGCAGTATTTT. The chain is built from TRBV11-3 and TRBJ2-3; no clear D gene. The CDR3 runs 11 residues. Germline lookup yields CDR1 SGHNT and CDR2 YENEEA. The complete variable domain, with remaining parts taken from reference TRBV11-3 and TRBJ2-3, reads EAGVVQSPRYKIIEKKQPVAFWCNPISGHNTLYWYLQNLGQGPELLIRYENEEAVDDSQLPKDRFSAERLKGVDSTLKIQPAELGDSAVYLCASSFVDAQYFGPGTRLTVL.